This TCR beta chain was identified in a study of T cell repertoires in cytomegalovirus infection. V was clipped by 7 bases and J by 7 bases; unmatched bases: 4. This CDR3 is built from 14 residues. Germline V gene lookup returns CDR1 KGHDR and CDR2 SFDVKD. TCRdb recomputed calls from the reads with MiXCR, one row per CDR3 protein. Here the sample spans 150,000 to 200,000 distinct CDR3 sequences, 8% to 10% being singletons. This clonotype was seen a handful of times. The receptor's source is a human donor in good health (CMV status not recorded). Some clones in this sample may be carry-over from other donors' samples. Sequencing was performed on PBMCs. The rearrangement uses TRBV24-1 and TRBJ2-2, with 11 bases lining up with TRBD1. The CDR3 reads CATRGQGEIGELFF. The CDR3 DNA sequence: TGTGCCACCAGGGGACAGGGGGAGATCGGGGAGCTGTTTTTT.